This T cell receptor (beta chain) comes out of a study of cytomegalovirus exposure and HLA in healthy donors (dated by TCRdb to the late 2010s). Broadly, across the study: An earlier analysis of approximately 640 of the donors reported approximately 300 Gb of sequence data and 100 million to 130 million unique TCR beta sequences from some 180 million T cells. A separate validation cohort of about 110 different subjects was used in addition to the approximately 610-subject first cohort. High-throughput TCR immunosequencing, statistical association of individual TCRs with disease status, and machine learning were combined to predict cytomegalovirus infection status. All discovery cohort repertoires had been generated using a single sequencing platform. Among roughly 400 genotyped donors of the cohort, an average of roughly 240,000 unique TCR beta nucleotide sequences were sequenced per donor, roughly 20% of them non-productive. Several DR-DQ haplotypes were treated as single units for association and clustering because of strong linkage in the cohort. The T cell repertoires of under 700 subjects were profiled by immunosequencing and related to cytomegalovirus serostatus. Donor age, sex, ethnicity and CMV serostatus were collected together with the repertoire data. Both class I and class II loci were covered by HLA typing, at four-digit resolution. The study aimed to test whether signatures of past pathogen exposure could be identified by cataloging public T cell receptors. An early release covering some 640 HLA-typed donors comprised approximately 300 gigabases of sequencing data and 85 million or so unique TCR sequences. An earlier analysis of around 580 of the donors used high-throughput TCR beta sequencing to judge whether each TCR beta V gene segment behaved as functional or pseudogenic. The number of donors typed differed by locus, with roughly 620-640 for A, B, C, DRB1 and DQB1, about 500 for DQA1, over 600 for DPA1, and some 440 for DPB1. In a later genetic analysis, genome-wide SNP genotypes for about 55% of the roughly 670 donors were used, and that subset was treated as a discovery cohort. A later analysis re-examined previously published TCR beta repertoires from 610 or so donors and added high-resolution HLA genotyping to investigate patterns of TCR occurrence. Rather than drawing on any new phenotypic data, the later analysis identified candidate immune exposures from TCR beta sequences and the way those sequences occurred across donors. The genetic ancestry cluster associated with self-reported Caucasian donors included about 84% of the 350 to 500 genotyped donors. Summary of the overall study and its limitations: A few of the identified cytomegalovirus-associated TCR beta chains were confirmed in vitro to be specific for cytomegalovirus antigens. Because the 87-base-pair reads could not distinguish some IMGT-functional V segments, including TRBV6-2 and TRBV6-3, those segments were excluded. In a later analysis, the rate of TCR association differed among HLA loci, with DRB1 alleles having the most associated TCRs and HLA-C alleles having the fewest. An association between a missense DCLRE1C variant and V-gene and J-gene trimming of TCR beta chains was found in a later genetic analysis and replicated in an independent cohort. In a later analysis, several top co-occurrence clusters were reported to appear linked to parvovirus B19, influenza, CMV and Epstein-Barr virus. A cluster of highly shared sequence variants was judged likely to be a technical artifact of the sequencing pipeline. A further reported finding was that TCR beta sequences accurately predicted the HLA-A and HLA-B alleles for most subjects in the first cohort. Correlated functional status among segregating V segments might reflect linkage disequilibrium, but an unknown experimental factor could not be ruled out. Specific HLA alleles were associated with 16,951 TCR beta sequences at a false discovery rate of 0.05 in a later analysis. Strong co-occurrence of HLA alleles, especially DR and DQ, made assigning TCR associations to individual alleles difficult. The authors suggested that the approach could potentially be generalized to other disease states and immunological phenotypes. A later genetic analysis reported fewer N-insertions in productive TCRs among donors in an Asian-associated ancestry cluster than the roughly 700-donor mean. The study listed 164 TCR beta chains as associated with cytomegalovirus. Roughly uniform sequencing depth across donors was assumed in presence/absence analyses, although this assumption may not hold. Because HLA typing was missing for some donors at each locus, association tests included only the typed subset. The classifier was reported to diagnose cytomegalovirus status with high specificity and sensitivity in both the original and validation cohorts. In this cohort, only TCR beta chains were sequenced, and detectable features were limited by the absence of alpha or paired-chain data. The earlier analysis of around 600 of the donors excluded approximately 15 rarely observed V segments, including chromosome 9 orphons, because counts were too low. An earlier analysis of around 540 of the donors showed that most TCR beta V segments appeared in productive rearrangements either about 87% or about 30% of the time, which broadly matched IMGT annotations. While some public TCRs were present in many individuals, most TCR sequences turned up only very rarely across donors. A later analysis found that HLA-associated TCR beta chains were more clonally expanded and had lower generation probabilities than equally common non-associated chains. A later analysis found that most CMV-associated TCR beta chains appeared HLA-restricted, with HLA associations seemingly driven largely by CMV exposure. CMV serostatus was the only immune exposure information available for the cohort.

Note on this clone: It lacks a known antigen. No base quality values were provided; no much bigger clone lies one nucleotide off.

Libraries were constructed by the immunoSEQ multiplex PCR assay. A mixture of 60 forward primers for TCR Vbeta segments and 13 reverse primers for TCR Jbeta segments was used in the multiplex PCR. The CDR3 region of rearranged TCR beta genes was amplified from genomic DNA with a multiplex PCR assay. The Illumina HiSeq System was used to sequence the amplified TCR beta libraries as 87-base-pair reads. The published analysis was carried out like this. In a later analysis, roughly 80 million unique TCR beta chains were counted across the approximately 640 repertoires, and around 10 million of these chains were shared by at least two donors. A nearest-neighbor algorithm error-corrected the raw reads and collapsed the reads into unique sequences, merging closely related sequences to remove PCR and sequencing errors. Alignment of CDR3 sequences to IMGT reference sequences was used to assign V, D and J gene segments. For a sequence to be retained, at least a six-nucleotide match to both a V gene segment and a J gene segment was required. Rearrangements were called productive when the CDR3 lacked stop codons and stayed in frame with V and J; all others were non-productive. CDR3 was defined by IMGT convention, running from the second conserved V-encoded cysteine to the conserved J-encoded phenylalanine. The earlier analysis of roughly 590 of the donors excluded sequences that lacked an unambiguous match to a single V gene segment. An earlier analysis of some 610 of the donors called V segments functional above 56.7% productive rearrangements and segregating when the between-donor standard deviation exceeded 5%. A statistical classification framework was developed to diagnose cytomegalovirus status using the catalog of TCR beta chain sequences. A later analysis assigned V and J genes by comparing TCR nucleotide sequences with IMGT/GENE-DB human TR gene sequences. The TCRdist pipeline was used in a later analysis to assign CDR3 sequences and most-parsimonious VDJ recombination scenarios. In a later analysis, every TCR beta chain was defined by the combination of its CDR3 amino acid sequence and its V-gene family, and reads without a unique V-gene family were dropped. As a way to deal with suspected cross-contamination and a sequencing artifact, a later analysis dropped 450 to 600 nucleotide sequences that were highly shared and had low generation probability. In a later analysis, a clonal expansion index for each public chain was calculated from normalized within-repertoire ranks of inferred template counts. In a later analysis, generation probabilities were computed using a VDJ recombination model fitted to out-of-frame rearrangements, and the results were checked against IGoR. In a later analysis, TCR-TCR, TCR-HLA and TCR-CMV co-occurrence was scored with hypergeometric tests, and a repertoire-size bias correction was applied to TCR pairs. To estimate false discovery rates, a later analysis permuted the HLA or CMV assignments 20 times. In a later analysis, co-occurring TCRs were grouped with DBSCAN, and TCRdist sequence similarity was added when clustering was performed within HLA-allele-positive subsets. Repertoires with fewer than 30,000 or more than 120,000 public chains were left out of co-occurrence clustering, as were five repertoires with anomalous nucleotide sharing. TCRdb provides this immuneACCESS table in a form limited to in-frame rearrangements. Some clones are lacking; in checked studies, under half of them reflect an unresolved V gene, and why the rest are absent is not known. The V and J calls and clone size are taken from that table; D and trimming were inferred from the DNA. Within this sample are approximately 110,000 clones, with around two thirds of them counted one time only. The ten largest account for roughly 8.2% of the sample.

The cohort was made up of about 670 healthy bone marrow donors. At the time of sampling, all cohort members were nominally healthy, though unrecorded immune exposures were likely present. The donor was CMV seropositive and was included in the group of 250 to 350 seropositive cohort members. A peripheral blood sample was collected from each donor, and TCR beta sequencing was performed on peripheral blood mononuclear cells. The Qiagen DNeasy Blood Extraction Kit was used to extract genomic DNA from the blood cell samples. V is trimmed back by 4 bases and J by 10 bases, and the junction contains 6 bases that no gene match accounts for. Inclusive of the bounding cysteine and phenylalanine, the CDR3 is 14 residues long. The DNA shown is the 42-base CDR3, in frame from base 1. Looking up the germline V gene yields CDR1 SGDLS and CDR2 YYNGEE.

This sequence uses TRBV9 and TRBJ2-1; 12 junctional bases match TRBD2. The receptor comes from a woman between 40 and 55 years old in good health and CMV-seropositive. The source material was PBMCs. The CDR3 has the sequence CASSPGLAGTEQFF. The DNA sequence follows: TGTGCCAGCAGCCCGGGACTAGCGGGCACCGAGCAGTTCTTC.